A selection of T cell receptor beta chains follows, all from one sample in a study of cytomegalovirus exposure and HLA in healthy donors. Sequencing used immunoSEQ multiplex PCR; TCRdb keeps in-frame clones, though not all of them. The sample shows about 200,000 clones, 70% to 80% of them seen only once. Sequenced sample: PBMCs. These receptors originate from a male donor in good health and CMV-seropositive. CDR3s include the opening cysteine and the closing phenylalanine or tryptophan. Fields, in order: CDR3 length, V gene, D gene, J gene, clone size, CDR3 protein, CDR3 DNA. A D gene is named only where the DNA matches it firmly. The size field is filled for only some rows; it gives once, few, many or a size class.

14	TRBV10-3	-	TRBJ2-7	once	CAISAGGESYEQYF	TGTGCCATCAGTGCCGGCGGGGAGTCCTACGAGCAGTACTTC
15	TRBV15	-	TRBJ1-1	few	CATSRDYGGQVEAFF	TGTGCCACCAGCAGAGATTACGGGGGGCAGGTTGAAGCTTTCTTT
14	TRBV4-3	-	TRBJ1-2	few	CASSQVGENYGYTF	TGCGCCAGCAGCCAAGTAGGGGAAAACTATGGCTACACCTTC
15	TRBV7-7	TRBD2	TRBJ2-5	-	CASSPGLAGGETQYF	TGTGCTAGCAGCCCTGGACTAGCAGGAGGGGAGACCCAGTACTTC
13	TRBV6-5	-	TRBJ1-1	-	CASSKGQNTEAFF	TGTGCCAGCAGTAAAGGACAGAACACTGAAGCTTTCTTT
13	TRBV11-2	TRBD1	TRBJ1-1	-	CASSLYRGSEAFF	TGTGCCAGCAGCTTGTACAGGGGGTCTGAAGCTTTCTTT
16	TRBV9	TRBD2	TRBJ2-7	-	CASSPFGRTSSYEQYF	TGTGCCAGCAGTCCGTTCGGCAGGACTAGCTCCTACGAGCAGTACTTC
16	TRBV6-5	-	TRBJ1-2	-	CASSYRYREGYSGYTF	TGTGCCAGCAGTTACCGTTACAGGGAGGGGTATAGTGGCTACACCTTC
14	TRBV15	TRBD1	TRBJ2-7	-	CATSRGQGYYEQYF	TGTGCCACCAGCAGAGGACAGGGTTACTACGAGCAGTACTTC
17	TRBV7-9	TRBD2	TRBJ2-1	-	CASSLAGLLSSYNEQFF	TGTGCCAGCAGCTTAGCGGGACTACTTAGCTCCTACAATGAGCAGTTCTTC
14	TRBV18	-	TRBJ1-3	-	CASAQQGEGNTIYF	TGTGCCAGCGCCCAACAGGGTGAAGGAAACACCATATATTTT
13	TRBV18	-	TRBJ2-3	-	CASSPGSTDTQYF	TGTGCCAGCTCACCGGGCTCCACAGATACGCAGTATTTT
14	TRBV19	-	TRBJ2-1	-	CASTERRPHNEQFF	TGTGCCAGTACAGAGCGTAGACCTCACAATGAGCAGTTCTTC
12	TRBV29-1	-	TRBJ2-7	-	CSVAQGSYEQYF	TGCAGCGTGGCTCAGGGATCCTACGAGCAGTACTTC
14	TRBV7-9	TRBD2	TRBJ2-5	-	CASSITGGKETQYF	TGTGCCAGCAGCATCACCGGGGGGAAAGAGACCCAGTACTTC
15	TRBV5-4	TRBD2	TRBJ2-7	-	CASSLISGGLYEQYF	TGTGCCAGCAGCTTAATCTCGGGGGGACTCTACGAGCAGTACTTC
14	TRBV6-5	-	TRBJ1-1	-	CASSYSGGQIEAFF	TGTGCCAGCAGTTATAGTGGCGGACAGATTGAAGCTTTCTTT
14	TRBV6-6	-	TRBJ2-7	-	CASSYERMRDEQYF	TGTGCCAGCAGTTACGAAAGGATGCGGGACGAGCAGTACTTC
15	TRBV28	-	TRBJ1-4	-	CASSPNPGRGEKLFF	TGTGCCAGCAGTCCAAACCCAGGGAGGGGTGAAAAACTGTTTTTT
20	TRBV7-3	-	TRBJ2-7	-	CASSLSPGQGWTSGSYEQYF	TGTGCCAGCAGCTTATCGCCGGGACAGGGGTGGACTAGCGGGTCCTACGAGCAGTACTTC
15	TRBV9	-	TRBJ1-6	-	CASSVEYRGNSPLHF	TGTGCCAGCAGCGTAGAATACCGGGGGAATTCACCCCTCCACTTT
16	TRBV6-5	-	TRBJ1-6	-	CASSYEAGGYNSPLHF	TGTGCCAGCAGTTACGAGGCGGGGGGTTATAATTCACCCCTCCACTTT
17	TRBV7-6	-	TRBJ1-1	once	CASSSQGSRAVDTEAFF	TGTGCCAGCAGCTCTCAAGGCTCCAGGGCGGTGGACACTGAAGCTTTCTTT
14	TRBV7-9	TRBD1	TRBJ1-4	-	CASKTGTGDEKLFF	TGTGCCAGCAAAACCGGGACAGGTGATGAAAAACTGTTTTTT
12	TRBV11-2	TRBD1	TRBJ1-1	few	CASSLDRGRAFF	TGTGCCAGCAGCTTGGACAGGGGGAGAGCTTTCTTT
13	TRBV2	TRBD1	TRBJ1-1	-	CASRDRGLAEAFF	TGTGCCAGCAGGGACAGGGGTTTGGCTGAAGCTTTCTTT
13	TRBV5-6	-	TRBJ1-2	-	CASSLRENYGYTF	TGTGCCAGCAGCCTCAGGGAAAACTATGGCTACACCTTC
15	TRBV30	-	TRBJ1-5	once	CAWSVVSGLNQPQHF	TGTGCCTGGAGTGTAGTTTCGGGATTGAATCAGCCCCAGCATTTT
14	TRBV6-1	TRBD1	TRBJ2-1	-	CASTRDRSYNEQFF	TGTGCCAGCACTAGGGACAGATCCTACAATGAGCAGTTCTTC
13	TRBV27	TRBD1	TRBJ1-6	-	CASTRDRVSPLHF	TGTGCCAGCACCCGGGACAGAGTTTCACCCCTCCACTTT
15	TRBV9	TRBD2	TRBJ2-1	few	CASSLASGANNEQFF	TGTGCCAGCAGCCTGGCCAGCGGGGCCAACAATGAGCAGTTCTTC
15	TRBV5-4	TRBD1	TRBJ2-2	few	CASSPQQGSTGELFF	TGTGCCAGCAGCCCCCAACAGGGGTCCACCGGGGAGCTGTTTTTT
13	TRBV28	-	TRBJ2-4	-	CASSTGFGNIQYF	TGTGCCAGCAGTACGGGGTTCGGGAACATTCAGTACTTC
13	TRBV7-6	-	TRBJ1-5	few	CASTEGVGQPQHF	TGTGCCAGCACCGAGGGTGTGGGTCAGCCCCAGCATTTT
16	TRBV18	-	TRBJ2-7	-	CASSPSIAGISYEQYF	TGTGCCAGCTCACCATCGATCGCAGGGATTTCCTACGAGCAGTACTTC
14	TRBV5-1	-	TRBJ2-7	-	CASSLSQGGNEQYF	TGCGCCAGCAGCTTGTCACAGGGTGGCAACGAGCAGTACTTC
15	TRBV27	TRBD1	TRBJ2-5	-	CASSSDQGAVKTQYF	TGTGCCAGCAGTTCTGATCAGGGGGCGGTGAAGACCCAGTACTTC
15	TRBV7-9	-	TRBJ1-1	few	CASSRYLREGTEAFF	TGTGCCAGCAGCCGTTACCTACGTGAGGGCACTGAAGCTTTCTTT
15	TRBV4-3	TRBD1	TRBJ1-1	few	CASSQGTGVNTEAFF	TGCGCCAGCAGCCAAGGTACAGGGGTGAACACTGAAGCTTTCTTT
11	TRBV6-1	-	TRBJ2-7	-	CASSEYDGEYF	TGTGCCAGCAGTGAATACGACGGGGAGTACTTC